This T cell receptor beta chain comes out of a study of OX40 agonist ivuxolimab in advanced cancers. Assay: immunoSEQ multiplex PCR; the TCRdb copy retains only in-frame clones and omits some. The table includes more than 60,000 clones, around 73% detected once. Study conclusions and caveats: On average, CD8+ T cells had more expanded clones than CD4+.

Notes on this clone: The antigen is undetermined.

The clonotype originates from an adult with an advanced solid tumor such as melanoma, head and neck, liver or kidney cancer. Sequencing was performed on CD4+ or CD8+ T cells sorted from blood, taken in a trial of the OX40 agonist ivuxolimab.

CDR3 residues: CASSLPRDRPNYGYTF. The CDR3 region has the DNA TGTGCCAGCAGTTTACCCCGGGACAGGCCGAACTATGGCTACACCTTC. This chain links TRBV7-2 with TRBJ1-2; TRBD1 matches at 8 bases. V was pared by 6 bases and J by 2 bases, with 11 bases of the junction left unmatched. Germline V gives CDR1 SGHTA, CDR2 FQGNSA. This CDR3 spans 16 amino acids.